This T cell receptor beta chain originates from a study of early T cells in non-severe SARS-CoV-2 infection. The sample holds many counts of this clonotype. Trimming at V came to 6 bases and at J to 12 bases, leaving 4 bases not matched to a gene. The CDR3 length is 11 residues. Each CDR3 protein gets one entry after TCRdb re-called the 5' RACE reads with MiXCR. Found here are tens of thousands of distinct CDR3 sequences, around 4.6% of them singletons; the top ten hold 16%. The sample comprised whole blood. The receptor was isolated from an adult who was a healthcare worker with PCR-confirmed SARS-CoV-2 infection or an uninfected control (not recorded which). The V and J genes are TRBV12-3 or TRBV12-4 and TRBJ2-2; 7 bases map to TRBD2. CDR3 sequence (DNA): TGTGCCAGCAGCCTACTAGCGAAGCTGTTTTTT. This sequence encodes CASSLLAKLFF.